This T cell receptor beta chain came from a study of T cell responses to AZD1222 COVID-19 vaccine. V lost 9 bases, J lost 7 bases, and 19 bases lay in between. The CDR3 totals 13 residues. In germline, CDR1 is SGHTA, CDR2 FQGTGA. Here immunoSEQ multiplex PCR was the method, and the copy in TCRdb shows in-frame clones only, minus some. Altogether roughly 150,000 clones are present, 88% being singletons, with the ten largest covering 6.9%. The J gene is TRBJ2-7, the V gene TRBV7-3; TRBD1 is a possible D gene (5 bases). This TCR was recovered from an adult who had recovered from COVID-19. Sequencing used peripheral blood, obtained after recovery from COVID-19. The CDR3 loop reads CASSPGVGREQYF. In nucleotides, the CDR3 is TGTGCCAGTAGTCCGGGTGTGGGGCGGGAGCAGTACTTC.